Below, 30 T cell receptor beta chains from the same sample are listed, as sequenced in a study of breast tumors, draining lymph nodes, adjacent tissues. TCRdb recomputed calls from the multiplex PCR reads with MiXCR, one row per CDR3 protein. The repertoire consists of about 12,000 distinct CDR3 sequences, with less than 85% occurring once and the leading ten covering about two fifths. The sample consisted of tumor-adjacent breast tissue. These receptors originate from a female donor with breast cancer. Some clones in this sample may be carry-over from other donors' samples.

The genes are TRBV3-1 and TRBJ2-1; D not certain. CDR1 is LGHDT, CDR2 YNNKEL, per germline (reference sequence). The CDR3 runs 12 residues. Trimming took off 6 bases at V and 7 bases at J, with 10 bases between the two ends. In nucleotides, the CDR3 is TGTGCCAGCAGTCGACTGGAAAATGAGCAGTTCTTC. It codes for CASSRLENEQFF.

This clonotype was recorded only once. J is TRBJ2-3 and V is TRBV9, with 8 bases identical to TRBD2. From germline, CDR1 is SGDLS and CDR2 YYNGEE. There are 16 residues in the CDR3. Germline trimming cut 0 bases from V and 4 bases from J; bases unmatched to any gene: 7. The CDR3: CASSVGLAGGSDTQYF. CDR3 DNA: TGTGCCAGCAGCGTAGGGCTGGCGGGAGGATCAGATACGCAGTATTTT.

The CDR3 sequence is CASWERVNQPQHF. For the CDR3, the DNA is TGTGCCAGCTGGGAGAGGGTAAATCAGCCCCAGCATTTT. The chain recombines TRBV6-1 with TRBJ1-5; no firm D call. CDR3 length: 13 residues. The ends were cut back, 8 bases at V and 4 bases at J, with 12 bases in the middle. Germline V gives CDR1 MNHNS, CDR2 SASEGT.

This rearrangement joins TRBV20-1 to TRBJ2-3, with no clear D. Trimming pared 5 bases from V and 7 bases from J, leaving 19 bases between. Germline V gene sequence: CDR1 DFQATT, CDR2 SNEGSKA (reference sequence). The CDR3 totals 14 residues. The CDR3 loop is CSASWPSPPYTQYF. The CDR3 DNA reads TGCAGTGCTTCCTGGCCCAGCCCCCCGTATACGCAGTATTTT.

The chain links TRBV6-5 to TRBJ1-2; TRBD1 is a possible D gene (5 bases). The CDR3 sequence is 13 residues long. From germline, CDR1 is MNHEY and CDR2 SVGAGI. The germline V and J ends were trimmed by 6 bases and 8 bases, with 16 bases remaining between them. CDR3 DNA sequence: TGTGCCAGCAGCCCGACCCGGGGACGGGGCTACACCTTC. It translates to CASSPTRGRGYTF.

This clonotype is termed medium-sized (0.01 to 0.1%). The gene calls are TRBV20-1 and TRBJ1-2; TRBD1 might be the D (5 bases). The CDR3 sequence is 15 residues long. Germline CDR1 reads DFQATT; CDR2 reads SNEGSKA (reference sequence). Deletions cut 0 bases from V and 7 bases from J, with 18 bases between. The CDR3 DNA sequence: TGCAGTGCTAGAGACCCGGAGGTCGGGGCTTCTGGCTACACCTTC. Protein: CSARDPEVGASGYTF.

The chain recombines TRBV13 with TRBJ2-3; D is ambiguous. CDR1 is PRHDT and CDR2 is FYEKMQ in the germline V gene (reference sequence). The germline V and J ends were trimmed by 2 bases and 4 bases, with 13 bases remaining between them. The CDR3 is 15 residues long. This chain's CDR3 is CASSLRVTDSDTQYF. The CDR3 region has the DNA TGTGCCAGCAGCTTACGGGTAACGGATTCAGATACGCAGTATTTT.

The rearrangement joins TRBV20-1 to TRBJ2-3; D is perhaps TRBD2 (7 bases). V was shortened by 4 bases and J by 0 bases, with 14 bases between the two germline ends. Germline V lookup: CDR1 DFQATT, CDR2 SNEGSKA (reference sequence). This CDR3 has 15 amino acids. The CDR3 DNA reads TGCAGTGCTACCGGGACGGGGGGCAGCACAGATACGCAGTATTTT. Translation: CSATGTGGSTDTQYF.

This clonotype was observed a few times. The chain joins TRBV6-1 to TRBJ2-7; D may match TRBD1 or TRBD2 (6 bases each). V lost 4 bases and J lost 2, with 12 bases in between. Germline V lookup: CDR1 MNHNS, CDR2 SASEGT. This CDR3 contains 14 residues. CDR3 sequence: CASSVQGGPYEQYF. DNA of the CDR3: TGTGCCAGCAGTGTACAGGGAGGTCCCTACGAGCAGTACTTC.

The chain uses TRBV6-1 and TRBJ2-7; weak D call: TRBD1 (6 bases). CDR1 is MNHNS, CDR2 SASEGT, per germline. The V and J ends lost 0 bases and 3 bases respectively, with 12 bases between them. There are 15 residues in the CDR3. CDR3 sequence reads: CASSEAPGHHYEQYF. CDR3 coding DNA: TGTGCCAGCAGTGAAGCTCCGGGACACCACTACGAGCAGTACTTC.

The chain combines TRBV28 with TRBJ2-1, with 8 bases that match TRBD2. This CDR3 spans 18 amino acids. Germline assignment: CDR1 MDHEN and CDR2 SYDVKM. V gave up 4 bases and J gave up 2 bases; unmatched junction bases: 13. In DNA, the CDR3 is TGTGCCAGCAGTTCCAACGGGGTTTTGCGGGGGGCCTACAATGAGCAGTTCTTC. Amino acids: CASSSNGVLRGAYNEQFF.

This clonotype was counted at least ten times. The chain couples TRBV7-9 to TRBJ2-1; possibly TRBD2 for D (6 bases). The germline V and J ends were trimmed by 3 bases and 8 bases, with 20 bases remaining between them. The CDR3 is made up of 16 amino acids. The germline CDR1 and CDR2 sequences are SEHNR and FQNEAQ (reference sequence). CDR3 region: CASSLGTFASVDEQFF. The CDR3, as DNA: TGTGCCAGCAGCTTGGGGACTTTTGCAAGTGTCGATGAGCAGTTCTTC.

The gene calls are TRBV6-6 and TRBJ1-4; D unresolved. V was pared by 3 bases and J by 0 bases, with 5 bases between. Looked up from germline, CDR1 is MNHNY and CDR2 is SVGAGI (reference sequence). The CDR3 has 14 amino acids. The CDR3: CASSYFATNEKLFF. The CDR3 DNA reads as TGTGCCAGCAGTTATTTCGCAACTAATGAAAAACTGTTTTTT.

The rearrangement uses TRBV30 and TRBJ2-3; 7 bases match TRBD2. After removal of 4 bases from V and 6 bases from J, the junction contained 4 bases not matched to a gene. This CDR3 spans 12 amino acids. The germline V gene has CDR1 GTSNPN and CDR2 SVGIG (reference sequence). CDR3 loop: CAWTAGGDTQYF. For the CDR3, the DNA is TGTGCCTGGACTGCCGGGGGGGATACGCAGTATTTT. Full variable domain (outside the CDR3, taken from reference TRBV30 and TRBJ2-3): SQTIHQWPATLVQPVGSPLSLECTVEGTSNPNLYWYRQAAGRGLQLLFYSVGIGQISSEVPQNLSASRPQDRQFILSSKKLLLSDSGFYLCAWTAGGDTQYFGPGTRLTVL.

V and J are TRBV7-3 and TRBJ2-7; the match to TRBD1 covers 10 bases. CDR3 length: 14 amino acids. Germline loops: CDR1 SGHTA, CDR2 FQGTGA. V lost 6 bases, J lost 3 bases, and 5 bases stayed unmatched. CDR3 protein: CASRSGTGDYEQYF. CDR3 nucleotides: TGTGCCAGCAGGTCCGGGACAGGGGACTACGAGCAGTACTTC.

This clonotype was seen only a few times. The CDR3 here is CASSSAGTSGSDEQFF. The CDR3 DNA sequence: TGTGCCAGCAGCTCTGCCGGGACTAGCGGGAGCGATGAGCAGTTCTTC. The chain has TRBV7-8 and TRBJ2-1, with TRBD2 matching over 14 bases. The CDR3 has 16 amino acids. Germline CDR1 SGHVS, CDR2 FQNEAQ. V lost 4 bases, J lost 8 bases, and 7 bases stayed unmatched.

There are many counts of this clonotype. CDR3: CASSSIAGATTNEKLFF. CDR3 nucleotides: TGTGCCAGCAGCTCTATAGCGGGGGCTACAACTAATGAAAAACTGTTTTTT. The chain is built from TRBV11-2 and TRBJ1-4; possible D gene TRBD1, 6 bases. This CDR3 spans 17 amino acids. V was trimmed by 4 bases and J by 0 bases, leaving 15 bases between them. Germline V CDR1 and CDR2: SGHAT, FQNNGV.

The chain couples TRBV11-3 to TRBJ2-7, with 8 nucleotides matching TRBD1. J lost 2 bases, V lost 0 bases, and 3 bases had no gene match. Germline V gene data show CDR1 as SGHNT and CDR2 as YENEEA. CDR3 length: 15 residues. Written as DNA, the CDR3 is TGTGCCAGCAGCTTAGACAGGGGGCCCACCTACGAGCAGTACTTC. It is translated as CASSLDRGPTYEQYF.

The V and J genes are TRBV7-2 and TRBJ2-1, with D perhaps TRBD1 or TRBD2 (5 bases each). The CDR3 has 14 residues. V was pared by 4 bases and J by 4 bases, with 11 bases between. Germline V gene data show CDR1 as SGHTA and CDR2 as FQGNSA. The CDR3 loop is CASSSGTRYNEQFF. CDR3 nucleotide sequence: TGTGCCAGCAGCTCCGGGACCAGATACAATGAGCAGTTCTTC.

The CDR3 DNA reads TGCAGTGCCACGACAACAACTAATGAAAAACTGTTTTTT. This gives the protein CSATTTTNEKLFF. The chain recombines TRBV20-1 with TRBJ1-4; no clear D gene. Germline V CDR1 and CDR2: DFQATT, SNEGSKA (reference sequence). The ends were cut back, 6 bases at V and 0 bases at J, with 8 bases in the middle. This CDR3 region has 13 residues.

A single count supports this clonotype. This chain joins TRBV6-2 or TRBV6-3 and TRBJ2-1; 10 nucleotides agree with TRBD2. Trimming took 2 bases from V and 3 from J; bases not matched to a gene: 4. CDR1 is MNHEY and CDR2 is SVGEGT in the germline V gene. The CDR3 has 16 residues. In DNA form, the CDR3 reads TGTGCCAGCAGTTACACCGGACTAGCGGACTACAATGAGCAGTTCTTC. It yields the protein CASSYTGLADYNEQFF.

The chain employs TRBV20-1 and TRBJ2-3, with a possible D match to TRBD2 (6 bases). In germline, CDR1 is DFQATT, CDR2 SNEGSKA (reference sequence). This CDR3 region has 14 residues. Deletions cut 4 bases from V and 4 bases from J, with 15 bases between. The CDR3: CSATRPTSPDTQYF. Here the CDR3 DNA reads TGCAGTGCTACCCGCCCGACTAGTCCAGATACGCAGTATTTT.

The table lists this clonotype with many counts. V is TRBV28 and J is TRBJ1-4; TRBD1 is a possible D gene (5 bases). The CDR3 contains 15 residues. Germline values: CDR1 MDHEN, CDR2 SYDVKM. Trimming pared 7 bases from V and 10 bases from J, leaving 22 bases between. The CDR3 spells CASTLRADGGGKLFF. The CDR3 coding sequence is TGTGCCAGCACCCTCCGAGCAGACGGGGGTGGAAAACTGTTTTTT.

The chain recombines TRBV20-1 with TRBJ2-7; a weak D match, TRBD2 (5 bases). The V end lost 6 bases, the J end lost 6 bases, and 18 bases lay between the germline ends. The CDR3 extends over 13 amino acids. The V gene's germline CDR1 is DFQATT and CDR2 SNEGSKA (reference sequence). Here the CDR3 reads CSAPGPKSGEQYF. CDR3 DNA sequence: TGCAGTGCACCGGGTCCAAAAAGCGGCGAGCAGTACTTC.

The chain combines TRBV6-6 with TRBJ1-2; D is undetermined. CDR3 length: 14 residues. Germline values: CDR1 MNHNY, CDR2 SVGAGI (reference sequence). Trimming pared 2 bases from V and 2 bases from J, leaving 9 bases between. Here the CDR3 DNA reads TGTGCCAGCAGTTACGGGCGAGGGAACTATGGCTACACCTTC. This translates into CASSYGRGNYGYTF.

Regarding this clonotype: The CDR3 ends on some other residue instead of the conserved phenylalanine or tryptophan, so this is likely a read error. The rearrangement links TRBV7-8 to TRBJ1-6; tentatively, D is TRBD1 (5 bases). Germline assignment: CDR1 SGHVS and CDR2 FQNEAQ. The CDR3 covers 14 residues. The V and J ends lost 5 bases and 7 bases respectively, with 12 bases between them. CDR3 sequence: CASSVQGTNSPLHL. The CDR3 DNA sequence: TGTGCCAGCAGCGTCCAGGGTACGAATTCACCCCTCCACCTT.

Judged by abundance, this clonotype is medium-sized. The chain links TRBV20-1 to TRBJ1-2; the D gene is possibly TRBD1 (6 bases). The V gene's germline CDR1 is DFQATT and CDR2 SNEGSKA (reference sequence). The CDR3 is made up of 14 amino acids. With 4 bases removed from V and 2 bases from J, the gap between germline ends came to 14 bases. The CDR3 region is CSAKERGGNYGYTF. The DNA of the CDR3 is TGCAGTGCTAAAGAGAGAGGGGGAAACTATGGCTACACCTTC.

This chain connects TRBV2 to TRBJ2-1; 8 bases match TRBD2. With 3 bases clipped from V and 10 bases from J, the junction kept 14 bases outside the gene matches. The CDR3 extends over 16 amino acids. The germline CDR1 and CDR2 sequences are SNHLY and FYNNEI. CDR3 DNA: TGTGCCAGCAGTGATATTTCCGGGAGGGGGTTAGCCGAGCAGTTCTTC. Protein sequence: CASSDISGRGLAEQFF.

The J gene is TRBJ2-5, the V gene TRBV20-1; no clear D. CDR3 size: 13 residues. Per germline, CDR1 DFQATT and CDR2 SNEGSKA (reference sequence). Deletions cut 2 bases from V and 1 base from J, with 8 bases between. As DNA, the CDR3 is TGCAGTGCTAGATGGGGATTCCAAGAGACCCAGTACTTC. Protein: CSARWGFQETQYF.

This clonotype is medium-sized by share. The rearrangement uses TRBV4-1 and TRBJ2-7; 13 nucleotides align to TRBD2. The CDR3 is 16 amino acids. Germline V gene data show CDR1 as MGHRA and CDR2 as YSYEKL. Trimming at V came to 3 bases and at J to 2 bases, leaving 4 bases not matched to a gene. Here the CDR3 reads CASSQSTSGGTYEQYF. The DNA of the CDR3 is TGCGCCAGCAGCCAGTCGACTAGCGGGGGGACCTACGAGCAGTACTTC.